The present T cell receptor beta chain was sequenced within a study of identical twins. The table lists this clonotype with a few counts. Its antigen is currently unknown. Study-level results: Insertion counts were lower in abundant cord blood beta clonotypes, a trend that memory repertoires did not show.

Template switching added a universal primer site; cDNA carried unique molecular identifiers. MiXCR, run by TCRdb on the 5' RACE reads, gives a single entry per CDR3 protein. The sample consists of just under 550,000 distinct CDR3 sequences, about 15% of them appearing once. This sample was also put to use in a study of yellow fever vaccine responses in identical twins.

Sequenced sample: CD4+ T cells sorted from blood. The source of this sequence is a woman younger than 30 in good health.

This CDR3 is CASSLNPTGYNEQFF. As DNA, the CDR3 is TGCGCCAGCAGCTTGAACCCGACAGGCTACAATGAGCAGTTCTTC. J is TRBJ2-1 and V is TRBV5-1, with D possibly being TRBD1 (6 bases). V was clipped by 1 base and J by 3 bases, with 11 bases between them. This CDR3 is built from 15 residues. Germline loops: CDR1 SGHRS, CDR2 YFSETQ.